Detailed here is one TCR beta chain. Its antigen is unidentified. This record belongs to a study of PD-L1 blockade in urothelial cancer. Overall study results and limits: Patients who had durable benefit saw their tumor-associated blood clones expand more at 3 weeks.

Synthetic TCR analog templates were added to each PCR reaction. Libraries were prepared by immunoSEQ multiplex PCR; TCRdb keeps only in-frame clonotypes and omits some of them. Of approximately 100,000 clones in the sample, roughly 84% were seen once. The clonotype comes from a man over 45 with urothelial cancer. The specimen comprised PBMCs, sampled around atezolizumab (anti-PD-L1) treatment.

Here the CDR3 DNA reads TGTGCCACCAGCAGAGAACCCAGACTAGCGGGAGCCACAGATACGCAGTATTTT. Translated, it gives CATSREPRLAGATDTQYF. The V gene is TRBV15, the J gene TRBJ2-3; 12 bases fit TRBD2. V was clipped by 0 bases and J by 2 bases; unmatched bases: 6. The CDR3 has 18 amino acids. Germline assignment: CDR1 LNHNV and CDR2 YYDKDF (reference sequence).